Below, one TCR beta chain is given with its context. A much larger clone is a single base away; this may be a read error. Orbital computed tomography and thyroid ultrasound, together with serum TRAb and thyroxine and clinical symptoms, were used for diagnoses. PBMCs came from 9 to 10 ml fresh peripheral blood. This entry belongs to a study of T cells in Graves' hyperthyroidism and ophthalmopathy. Study background: The authors collected peripheral blood at initial diagnosis, before any treatment.

Amplification of TCR beta CDR3 regions was performed using RNA transcripts as template. The primer set for the first-round RT-PCR of the TCR CDR3 was HTBI. Each CDR3 protein is one row after TCRdb ran MiXCR on the multiplex PCR reads. The table records roughly 500,000 distinct CDR3 sequences, around 16% of them present only once. The CDR3 extends over 14 amino acids. CDR1 SGHAT and CDR2 FQNNGV come from the germline V gene. The V gene lost 2 bases and the J gene lost 1 base, with 9 bases spanning the gap. The chain is built from TRBV11-2 and TRBJ2-7; weak D call: TRBD1 (5 bases). The sample consisted of blood. This sequence originates from a woman younger than 45 with Graves' ophthalmopathy. In DNA form, the CDR3 reads TGTGCCAGCAGCTTAAGGGGCTTATCCTACGAGCAGTACTTC. Translated: CASSLRGLSYEQYF.